The clone carrying this T cell receptor (beta chain) was counted once. The sample belongs to a study of blood T cell repertoires in COVID-19. Turning to the study itself: Some COVID-19 samples were acute and others convalescent; all came from the United States, Italy and Spain. Sources were T cells, B-cell-depleted T cells, or PBMCs; the material itself was cDNA or gDNA.

Sequencing used immunoSEQ multiplex PCR; TCRdb keeps in-frame clones, though not all of them. Of 240,000 or so clones detected, over 65% appear once; the ten largest clones hold around 3.2%. The germline CDR1 and CDR2 sequences are LGHNT and FRNRAP. Trimming pared 6 bases from V and 7 bases from J, leaving 9 bases between. CDR3 length: 11 residues. This receptor was taken from a woman over 75 with acute or convalescent COVID-19. The V gene is TRBV12-5, the J gene TRBJ1-1; D not resolved. Sequencing was carried out using peripheral blood. The CDR3 region has the DNA TGTGCTAGTGGGACTAATTATGAAGCTTTCTTT. Its translation: CASGTNYEAFF.